One and the same sample provided the 22 T cell receptor beta chains below, sequenced in a study of cytomegalovirus exposure and HLA in healthy donors. The PCR was carried out with 60 Vbeta primers and 13 Jbeta primers. Data came from immunoSEQ multiplex PCR; TCRdb stores just in-frame clones and leaves some out. The repertoire table contains over 80,000 clones. Sequencing was done on a sample of PBMCs. Receptors were obtained from a girl between 5 and 17 years old in good health and CMV-seropositive.

The genes are TRBV25-1 and TRBJ2-2, with D possibly matching TRBD1 (7 bases). The CDR3 length is 16 residues. Trimming left V 4 bases short and J 2 bases short, with 14 bases between. Germline V gene sequence: CDR1 MGHDK, CDR2 SYGVNS. This chain's CDR3 is CASSVLRGANTGELFF. Written as DNA, the CDR3 is TGTGCCAGCAGTGTACTCAGGGGGGCAAACACCGGGGAGCTGTTTTTT.

The rearrangement uses TRBV5-4 and TRBJ1-1, with TRBD1 matching 7 bases. Germline V gene data show CDR1 as SGHNT and CDR2 as YYREEE (reference sequence). Unmatched junction bases numbered 6, after V lost 4 bases and J lost 0 bases. This CDR3 comprises 15 residues. The CDR3 loop reads CASSPPTGMNTEAFF. The CDR3 coding sequence is TGTGCCAGCAGCCCCCCGACAGGGATGAACACTGAAGCTTTCTTT. Supplemented by reference TRBV5-4 and TRBJ1-1, the full variable domain reads ETGVTQSPTHLIKTRGQQVTLRCSSQSGHNTVSWYQQALGQGPQFIFQYYREEENGRGNFPPRFSGLQFPNYSSELNVNALELDDSALYLCASSPPTGMNTEAFFGQGTRLTVV.

The CDR3 nucleotides read TGTGCCAGCAGCGCTGACAACAGGGAGCAGTTCTTC. This translates into CASSADNREQFF. V usage is TRBV9 and J usage is TRBJ2-1, with D perhaps matching TRBD1 (5 bases). This CDR3 contains 12 residues. Looked up from germline, CDR1 is SGDLS and CDR2 is YYNGEE. Trimming shortened V by 3 bases and J by 10 bases, and 11 bases separated the two germline ends.

This rearrangement joins TRBV5-6 to TRBJ2-2; 8 bases fit TRBD1. The CDR3 spans 18 residues. After removal of 4 bases from V and 4 bases from J, the junction contained 15 bases not matched to a gene. Germline V gene data show CDR1 as SGHDT and CDR2 as YYEEEE. CDR3 protein: CASSGAGRQGPGTGELFF. In nucleotides, the CDR3 is TGTGCCAGCAGCGGGGCGGGGAGACAGGGGCCGGGCACCGGGGAGCTGTTTTTT.

This rearrangement joins TRBV19 to TRBJ1-2; maybe TRBD1 (6 bases). The germline gives CDR1 LNHDA, CDR2 SQIVND (reference sequence). Trimming left V 5 bases short and J 1 base short, with 8 bases between. The CDR3 totals 13 residues. CDR3: CASSDRSNYGYTF. CDR3 in DNA: TGTGCCAGTAGTGACAGGAGTAACTATGGCTACACCTTC.

The rearrangement joins TRBV28 to TRBJ1-5, with D unresolved. Germline V gives CDR1 MDHEN, CDR2 SYDVKM. This CDR3 has 14 amino acids. V was pared by 3 bases and J by 2 bases, with 8 bases between. CDR3 nucleotide sequence: TGTGCCAGCAGTTTCGGAGAGGGCAATCAGCCCCAGCATTTT. Amino acid sequence: CASSFGEGNQPQHF. The entire variable domain, with the rest obtained from reference TRBV28 and TRBJ1-5, is as follows: DVKVTQSSRYLVKRTGEKVFLECVQDMDHENMFWYRQDPGLGLRLIYFSYDVKMKEKGDIPEGYSVSREKKERFSLILESASTNQTSMYLCASSFGEGNQPQHFGDGTRLSIL.

The chain has TRBV29-1 and TRBJ1-2; 12 bases line up with TRBD1. The CDR3 spans 14 residues. The V segment lost 6 bases and the J segment 4 bases; nucleotides outside the gene matches: 6. Germline lookup yields CDR1 SQVTM and CDR2 ANQGSEA. The CDR3, as DNA: TGCAGCGTAGCGGGACAGGGGGCTTCCTATGGCTACACCTTC. Translating it yields CSVAGQGASYGYTF.

J is TRBJ2-4 and V is TRBV9; the match to TRBD1 covers 7 bases. The CDR3 has 15 amino acids. Trimming removed 4 bases from V and 1 base from J; junction bases left unmatched: 5. Germline V gives CDR1 SGDLS, CDR2 YYNGEE. The CDR3 DNA follows: TGTGCCAGCAGCCCACAGACAGGGGCCAAAAACATTCAGTACTTC. Encoded protein: CASSPQTGAKNIQYF.

The rearrangement joins TRBV28 to TRBJ2-6; possibly TRBD2 for D (6 bases). Germline V gene data show CDR1 as MDHEN and CDR2 as SYDVKM. The CDR3 spans 16 residues. The V end was cut by 7 bases, the J end by 0 bases, with 13 bases between. In DNA form, the CDR3 reads TGTGCCAGCATGAACGGAGGGGTCTCTGGGGCCAACGTCCTGACTTTC. Translated: CASMNGGVSGANVLTF.

The chain carries TRBV5-1 and TRBJ1-2; tentatively, D is TRBD1 (5 bases). Germline CDR1 SGHRS, CDR2 YFSETQ. Trimming cost V 3 bases and J 4 bases, with 10 bases left between them. There are 13 residues in the CDR3. CDR3 nucleotide sequence: TGCGCCAGCAGCTGGGGGGATTCCTATGGCTACACCTTC. Its translation is CASSWGDSYGYTF.

The chain has TRBV7-9 and TRBJ1-1; TRBD1 matches 11 bases. The CDR3 spans 15 residues. The V and J ends lost 3 bases and 3 bases, in that order; junction bases with no gene match: 3. The V gene's germline CDR1 is SEHNR and CDR2 FQNEAQ (reference sequence). DNA for the CDR3: TGTGCCAGCAGCTTTCCGGGACAGGGGGACACTGAAGCTTTCTTT. Translated, it gives CASSFPGQGDTEAFF.

The chain has TRBV19 and TRBJ1-5; tentatively, D is TRBD1 (6 bases). The germline V and J ends were trimmed by 4 bases and 7 bases, with 17 bases remaining between them. The CDR3 is 15 residues long. Looked up from germline, CDR1 is LNHDA and CDR2 is SQIVND (reference sequence). The CDR3 DNA reads TGTGCCAGTAGTACTTCCTGGGGGCGAGGCCAGCCCCAGCATTTT. Encoded protein: CASSTSWGRGQPQHF.

The rearrangement joins TRBV27 to TRBJ1-1; no clear D. The germline V and J ends were trimmed by 6 bases and 2 bases, with 13 bases remaining between them. Per the germline V gene, CDR1 is MNHEY and CDR2 is SMNVEV (reference sequence). The CDR3 is 14 residues long. CDR3 in amino acids: CASRVREANTEAFF. The CDR3 DNA reads as TGTGCCAGCAGGGTGCGGGAAGCCAACACTGAAGCTTTCTTT.

The chain combines TRBV27 with TRBJ1-5, with TRBD1 identical over 10 bases. CDR1 and CDR2 (germline): MNHEY, SMNVEV (reference sequence). The V segment lost 3 bases and the J segment 6 bases; nucleotides outside the gene matches: 5. The CDR3 runs 15 residues. CDR3 coding DNA: TGTGCCAGCAGTTTTTCTCGGACAGGGGGTCAGCCCCAGCATTTT. Translation gives CASSFSRTGGQPQHF.

The J gene is TRBJ1-1, the V gene TRBV4-3; tentative D call: TRBD1 (6 bases). V shed 5 bases and J shed 0 bases, with 13 bases lying between them. The germline V gene encodes CDR1 LGHNA and CDR2 YSLEER. This CDR3 comprises 15 residues. As DNA, the CDR3 is TGCGCCAGCAGCGGAAAGCAGGGGTTGAACACTGAAGCTTTCTTT. Translating gives CASSGKQGLNTEAFF.

On this clone itself: Compared with germline, one end of the junction differs, possibly owing to a read error. The rearrangement uses TRBV29-1 and TRBJ1-1; a weak D match, TRBD1 (5 bases). The V gene's germline CDR1 is SQVTM and CDR2 ANQGSEA. The CDR3 length is 12 residues. The CDR3 sequence is CSTRTSNTEDFF. In nucleotides, the CDR3 is TGCAGCACAAGGACATCGAACACTGAAGATTTCTTT.

CDR3: CAISGGGNNEQFF. The CDR3, as DNA: TGTGCCATCAGTGGTGGCGGGAACAATGAGCAGTTCTTC. The chain carries TRBV10-3 and TRBJ2-1, with a tentative D call TRBD2 (6 bases). The CDR3 loop spans 13 amino acids. Germline loops: CDR1 ENHRY, CDR2 SYGVKD. The V gene lost 4 bases and the J gene lost 5 bases, with 9 bases spanning the gap.

This chain connects TRBV7-6 to TRBJ2-7; 7 bases fit TRBD2. The CDR3 totals 16 residues. V dropped 1 base and J dropped 3; count of bases not matched to a gene: 9. Per the germline V gene, CDR1 is SGHVS and CDR2 is FNYEAQ. CDR3 nucleotides: TGTGCCAGCAGCTTAGTTCCAGCGGGGAAACTCTACGAGCAGTACGTC. Amino acid sequence: CASSLVPAGKLYEQYV.

CDR3 loop: CASSSSDRNYGYTF. CDR3 sequence (DNA): TGTGCCAGCAGCTCATCCGACAGGAACTATGGCTACACCTTC. This chain joins TRBV7-2 and TRBJ1-2; D may be TRBD1 (6 bases). The V gene lost 4 bases and the J gene lost 2 bases, with 11 bases spanning the gap. Germline CDR1 SGHTA, CDR2 FQGNSA. This CDR3 is 14 amino acids long.

The chain has TRBV6-5 and TRBJ2-5; D is ambiguous. Trimming pared 11 bases from V and 0 bases from J, leaving 7 bases between. The CDR3 covers 11 residues. Germline V gene sequence: CDR1 MNHEY, CDR2 SVGAGI. CDR3 sequence (DNA): TGTGCCGTCGGGTACCAAGAGACCCAGTACTTC. Encoded protein: CAVGYQETQYF.

V usage is TRBV25-1 and J usage is TRBJ1-1; 7 bases line up with TRBD1. V shed 4 bases, J shed 3 bases, and the junction held 8 bases outside the gene matches. Per the germline V gene, CDR1 is MGHDK and CDR2 is SYGVNS. The CDR3 covers 15 residues. Here the CDR3 DNA reads TGTGCCAGCAGTGGTACAGGGGTACGTCACACTGAAGCTTTCTTT. Amino acid sequence: CASSGTGVRHTEAFF. Variable domain in full (rest from reference TRBV25-1 and TRBJ1-1): EADIYQTPRYLVIGTGKKITLECSQTMGHDKMYWYQQDPGMELHLIHYSYGVNSTEKGDLSSESTVSRIRTEHFPLTLESARPSHTSQYLCASSGTGVRHTEAFFGQGTRLTVV.

The genes are TRBV13 and TRBJ2-2, with unresolved D. This CDR3 is built from 16 residues. V was cut by 3 bases and J by 6 bases, with 17 bases left in between. In germline, CDR1 is PRHDT, CDR2 FYEKMQ (reference sequence). Here the CDR3 DNA reads TGTGCCAGCAGCTTCCTGATCCCTAGTCAGTCCGGGGAGCTGTTTTTT. As protein: CASSFLIPSQSGELFF. Combining the CDR3 with reference TRBV13 and TRBJ2-2 gives the whole variable domain AAGVIQSPRHLIKEKRETATLKCYPIPRHDTVYWYQQGPGQDPQFLISFYEKMQSDKGSIPDRFSAQQFSDYHSELNMSSLELGDSALYFCASSFLIPSQSGELFFGEGSRLTVL.